Shown below are 29 T cell receptor beta chains from a single sample sequenced in a study of cytotoxic CD8 clonotypes in ibrutinib-treated CLL. The data were produced by immunoSEQ multiplex PCR, yet TCRdb's version contains in-frame clones alone and is incomplete. The sample holds 100,000 or so clones, under 70% seen once. This specimen consisted of PBMCs, obtained after 24 months of ibrutinib treatment. These receptors were obtained from a human donor with chronic lymphocytic leukemia.

CDR3 bases: TGTGCCTGGAGTTCGGGGACGTTGGGGAGAAATCAGCCCCAGCATTTT. It encodes CAWSSGTLGRNQPQHF. The V call is TRBV30, the J call TRBJ1-5, with D tentatively TRBD1 (5 bases). The CDR3 contains 16 residues. Germline V CDR1 and CDR2: GTSNPN, SVGIG (reference sequence). Trimming removed 2 bases from V and 4 bases from J, with 18 bases in between.

The genes are TRBV5-6 and TRBJ1-2, with 7 bases lining up with TRBD1. Germline assignment: CDR1 SGHDT and CDR2 YYEEEE. This CDR3 is built from 14 residues. V lost 3 bases to trimming and J lost 1 base; unmatched junction nucleotides: 3. The CDR3 DNA reads TGTGCCAGCAGCTGGGGGACAGTTAACTATGGCTACACCTTC. Its protein is CASSWGTVNYGYTF.

The V call is TRBV9, the J call TRBJ2-5; D is possibly TRBD1 or TRBD2 (7 bases each). Germline V lookup: CDR1 SGDLS, CDR2 YYNGEE. The CDR3 consists of 17 residues. V lost 5 bases and J lost 2, with 22 bases in between. The chain's CDR3 is CASSPGGSSGLQETQYF. DNA of the CDR3: TGTGCCAGCAGTCCAGGGGGGAGTAGCGGGCTACAAGAGACCCAGTACTTC.

The chain has TRBV4-1 and TRBJ1-5; 7 bases fit TRBD1. V dropped 1 base and J dropped 5; count of bases not matched to a gene: 11. Germline V gene sequence: CDR1 MGHRA, CDR2 YSYEKL. The CDR3 runs to 17 residues. The CDR3 coding sequence is TGCGCCAGCAGCCAAGTAGGACTTAACAGGGGAGATCAGCCCCAGCATTTT. This sequence encodes CASSQVGLNRGDQPQHF.

The chain joins TRBV5-1 to TRBJ2-1; 9 nucleotides agree with TRBD1. The CDR3 sequence is 15 residues long. Germline V gene lookup returns CDR1 SGHRS and CDR2 YFSETQ. V was pared by 0 bases and J by 8 bases, with 6 bases of the junction left unmatched. The CDR3 sequence: CASSLEGQGGDEQFF. The CDR3 coding sequence is TGCGCCAGCAGCTTGGAGGGACAGGGAGGCGATGAGCAGTTCTTC.

V is TRBV5-6 and J is TRBJ1-6, with TRBD1 identical over 10 bases. CDR1 is SGHDT, CDR2 YYEEEE, per germline. The J segment lost 5 bases and the V segment lost 3 bases, leaving 5 bases of the junction unmatched. There are 16 residues in the CDR3. This CDR3 is CASSYGTGDHNSPLHF. CDR3 DNA sequence: TGTGCCAGCAGCTACGGGACAGGGGATCATAATTCACCCCTCCACTTT. The full variable domain, in which reference TRBV5-6 and TRBJ1-6 provide the parts outside the CDR3, is DAGVTQSPTHLIKTRGQQVTLRCSPKSGHDTVSWYQQALGQGPQFIFQYYEEEERQRGNFPDRFSGHQFPNYSSELNVNALLLGDSALYLCASSYGTGDHNSPLHFGNGTRLTVT.

The gene calls are TRBV29-1 and TRBJ2-5; tentative D call: TRBD2 (6 bases). The germline CDR1 and CDR2 sequences are SQVTM and ANQGSEA. There are 13 residues in the CDR3. V shed 4 bases and J shed 5 bases, with 14 bases lying between them. CDR3 DNA sequence: TGCAGCGTTGCTTCAGGGACTTACGAGACCCAGTACTTC. Translation: CSVASGTYETQYF.

The chain links TRBV19 to TRBJ1-5; D is unclear. V was shortened by 0 bases and J by 0 bases, with 15 bases between the two germline ends. This CDR3 comprises 18 residues. Germline values: CDR1 LNHDA, CDR2 SQIVND (reference sequence). CDR3 bases: TGTGCCAGTAGTATAGATGGCGGCAGAAAGTATAGCAATCAGCCCCAGCATTTT. Translating it yields CASSIDGGRKYSNQPQHF.

This clone was counted a few times. This chain links TRBV4-1 with TRBJ2-2, with D maybe TRBD2 (6 bases). Germline assignment: CDR1 MGHRA and CDR2 YSYEKL. With 1 base removed from V and 6 bases from J, the gap between germline ends came to 21 bases. The CDR3 is 18 residues long. As DNA, the CDR3 is TGCGCCAGCAGCCAAGTTCATATGGGGGGTCTTCAGCCCGGGGAGCTGTTTTTT. As protein: CASSQVHMGGLQPGELFF.

The rearrangement links TRBV30 to TRBJ1-2; a possible D gene is TRBD1 (6 bases). Per germline, CDR1 GTSNPN and CDR2 SVGIG (reference sequence). V lost 4 bases to trimming and J lost 7 bases, with 10 bases between them. The CDR3 is made up of 11 amino acids. The CDR3 sequence is CAWTQGPGYTF. CDR3 in DNA: TGTGCCTGGACACAGGGCCCTGGCTACACCTTC.

The rearrangement joins TRBV6-1 to TRBJ2-4; 11 bases line up with TRBD2. Per the germline V gene, CDR1 is MNHNS and CDR2 is SASEGT. This CDR3 is built from 17 residues. The V segment lost 0 bases and the J segment 1 base; nucleotides outside the gene matches: 2. The CDR3 nucleotides read TGTGCCAGCAGTGAAGCGTGGACTAGCGGGGCCAAAAACATTCAGTACTTC. Translation: CASSEAWTSGAKNIQYF.

The V gene is TRBV15, the J gene TRBJ1-1; D remains unclear. The length of the CDR3 is 17 residues. The germline V and J ends were trimmed by 2 bases and 1 base, with 17 bases remaining between them. Germline values: CDR1 LNHNV, CDR2 YYDKDF (reference sequence). In DNA, the CDR3 is TGTGCCACCAGCAGACCCCGGGTAGGGAGTGGGAACACTGAAGCTTTCTTT. Translating gives CATSRPRVGSGNTEAFF.

This clone was seen more than once but under ten times. The chain is built from TRBV11-3 and TRBJ2-5; TRBD1 is a possible D gene (6 bases). Deletions cut 6 bases from V and 1 base from J, with 12 bases between. Germline CDR1 reads SGHNT; CDR2 reads YENEEA. The CDR3 has 14 amino acids. The CDR3 DNA reads as TGTGCCAGCAGAGGGGGACAATTCCAAGAGACCCAGTACTTC. Encoded protein: CASRGGQFQETQYF.

The DNA for the CDR3 is TGTGCCAGCAGTGCCCGGACAGGGCGGGACCAGTCCCGGCCCCAGCATTTT. Translation: CASSARTGRDQSRPQHF. This sequence joins TRBV6-1 and TRBJ1-5; 8 positions match TRBD1. This CDR3 contains 17 residues. The junction had 17 bases not matched to a gene; V was cut back by 4 bases and J by 9 bases. The germline CDR1 and CDR2 sequences are MNHNS and SASEGT.

Comment on this clone: The same CDR3 arises from other DNA sequences in this sample as well. The chain carries TRBV15 and TRBJ2-7, with unresolved D. The V gene lost 0 bases and the J gene lost 4 bases, with 4 bases spanning the gap. The CDR3 runs to 12 residues. The germline CDR1 and CDR2 sequences are LNHNV and YYDKDF (reference sequence). DNA of the CDR3: TGTGCCACCAGCAGAGATATATACGAGCAGTACTTC. Its translation is CATSRDIYEQYF. Complete variable domain (other parts from reference TRBV15 and TRBJ2-7): DAMVIQNPRYQVTQFGKPVTLSCSQTLNHNVMYWYQQKSSQAPKLLFHYYDKDFNNEADTPDNFQSRRPNTSFCFLDIRSPGLGDTAMYLCATSRDIYEQYFGPGTRLTVT.

The chain joins TRBV7-2 to TRBJ1-5, with D perhaps matching TRBD1 (5 bases). CDR3 length: 13 amino acids. The V and J ends lost 3 bases and 8 bases respectively, with 11 bases between them. Germline CDR1 and CDR2: SGHTA and FQGNSA. The CDR3 sequence is CASSFSGPEPQHF. CDR3 DNA sequence: TGTGCCAGCAGCTTTTCAGGGCCTGAGCCCCAGCATTTT.

This chain joins TRBV4-1 and TRBJ1-2; TRBD1 is a possible D gene (6 bases). CDR3 length equals 14 residues. Trimming removed 1 base from V and 8 bases from J, with 14 bases in between. CDR1 MGHRA and CDR2 YSYEKL come from the germline V gene. The CDR3 sequence: CASSQGWGLSGYTF. CDR3 nucleotide sequence: TGCGCCAGCAGCCAAGGCTGGGGGCTCTCCGGCTACACCTTC.

The gene calls are TRBV14 and TRBJ2-3; unclear D gene. The V gene's germline CDR1 is SGHDN and CDR2 FVKESK. This CDR3 region has 12 residues. Deletions cut 1 base from V and 7 bases from J, with 6 bases between. The CDR3 nucleotides read TGTGCCAGCAGCCAAGTTGGGTATACGCAGTATTTT. Residues: CASSQVGYTQYF.

This rearrangement joins TRBV25-1 to TRBJ1-1; possibly TRBD1 for D (6 bases). The CDR3 is 14 amino acids. With 3 bases removed from V and 0 bases from J, the gap between germline ends came to 8 bases. Germline CDR1 is MGHDK and CDR2 is SYGVNS. The CDR3 DNA sequence: TGTGCCAGCAGTGACGGACAGTTGAACACTGAAGCTTTCTTT. It yields the protein CASSDGQLNTEAFF.

Only a few counts were recorded for this clone. The J gene is TRBJ1-1, the V gene TRBV13, with 9 bases identical to TRBD1. CDR3 length equals 13 residues. From germline, CDR1 is PRHDT and CDR2 FYEKMQ (reference sequence). V shed 2 bases and J 6 bases; nucleotides not matched to a gene: 1. The CDR3 bases are TGTGCCAGCAGCTTAAGACAGGGGGCTGAAGCTTTCTTT. The encoded protein is CASSLRQGAEAFF.

The chain couples TRBV2 to TRBJ1-2, with D uncertain. The germline V gene has CDR1 SNHLY and CDR2 FYNNEI. The length of the CDR3 is 15 residues. The V and J ends lost 5 bases and 5 bases respectively, with 18 bases between them. The CDR3 sequence is CASSRHGGEGYGYTF. CDR3 coding DNA: TGTGCCAGCAGTAGACACGGAGGAGAAGGTTATGGCTACACCTTC.

In this sample, this clone turned up many times. The CDR3 loop is CAWRGAHQKGNEQFF. As DNA, the CDR3 is TGTGCCTGGAGGGGGGCCCACCAGAAGGGTAATGAGCAGTTCTTC. The chain couples TRBV30 to TRBJ2-1, with a possible D match to TRBD1 (6 bases). The CDR3 contains 15 residues. V was shortened by 3 bases and J by 7 bases, with 19 bases between the two germline ends. The germline gives CDR1 GTSNPN, CDR2 SVGIG (reference sequence).

The gene calls are TRBV6-5 and TRBJ1-1; the D is unclear. The germline V gene has CDR1 MNHEY and CDR2 SVGAGI. This CDR3 has 14 residues. The ends were cut back, 6 bases at V and 4 bases at J, with 15 bases in the middle. The DNA of the CDR3 is TGTGCCAGCAGCCCCTGGTTATATAGCACTGAAGCTTTCTTT. Translating it yields CASSPWLYSTEAFF.

The chain couples TRBV9 to TRBJ2-2; 7 bases are a match to TRBD1. Per the germline V gene, CDR1 is SGDLS and CDR2 is YYNGEE. This CDR3 is 15 amino acids long. The V and J ends lost 4 bases and 5 bases, in that order; junction bases with no gene match: 8. The CDR3 region is CASSLRQGHTGELFF. The CDR3 DNA reads TGTGCCAGCAGCCTCCGACAGGGCCATACCGGGGAGCTGTTTTTT.

The V and J genes are TRBV6-5 and TRBJ2-3; D call uncertain. CDR3 length: 12 residues. From germline, CDR1 is MNHEY and CDR2 SVGAGI. V lost 5 bases, J lost 6 bases, and 9 bases lay in between. CDR3 sequence (DNA): TGTGCCAGCAGTGACCCCCTCGATACGCAGTATTTT. Its protein is CASSDPLDTQYF.

V is TRBV7-3 and J is TRBJ2-1; 7 positions match TRBD2. V was pared by 4 bases and J by 11 bases, with 2 bases of the junction left unmatched. Germline CDR1 SGHTA, CDR2 FQGTGA. This CDR3 is built from 11 residues. The CDR3 spells CASSYGGKQFF. The CDR3 coding sequence is TGTGCCAGCAGCTACGGGGGGAAGCAGTTCTTC.

The chain recombines TRBV9 with TRBJ2-5; no reliable D call. Trimming removed 1 base at V and 4 bases at J, with 8 bases between. Germline V gives CDR1 SGDLS, CDR2 YYNGEE. This CDR3 comprises 13 residues. CDR3 region: CASSVTGPETQYF. CDR3 nucleotides: TGTGCCAGCAGCGTAACTGGCCCAGAGACCCAGTACTTC.

This clone counts as medium-sized (0.01 to 0.1%). The chain has TRBV7-9 and TRBJ1-4; D is unresolved. Germline V gene data show CDR1 as SEHNR and CDR2 as FQNEAQ (reference sequence). Trimming shortened V by 5 bases and J by 6 bases, and 19 bases separated the two germline ends. The CDR3 runs 16 residues. In DNA, the CDR3 is TGTGCCAGCAGCAGGGCAGGCGGTGGGGAAGATGAAAAACTGTTTTTT. Its translation is CASSRAGGGEDEKLFF.

The V and J genes are TRBV7-2 and TRBJ2-7; TRBD1 agrees at 7 bases. With V trimmed by 4 bases and J by 4 bases, 4 bases remained unmatched. The CDR3 has 13 residues. From germline, CDR1 is SGHTA and CDR2 FQGNSA. The DNA for the CDR3 is TGTGCCAGCAGCTCGACACAGGGGTACGAGCAGTACTTC. Encoded protein: CASSSTQGYEQYF.